Below, 13 T cell receptor beta chains from the same sample are listed, as sequenced in a study of shared T cell receptors in the human thymus. Some clones are missing from TCRdb's copy, which holds only in-frame ones; the method was immunoSEQ multiplex PCR. In the table there are 450,000 to 650,000 clones, around three quarters of which are singletons. These records were also assigned to another study, of human thymus T cells.

The specimen sequenced was thymocytes. The receptors stem from a boy younger than two with a congenital heart defect.

The chain uses TRBV7-2 and TRBJ2-7, with D possibly matching TRBD2 (6 bases). V lost 5 bases to trimming and J lost 1 base, with 24 bases between them. Germline V gives CDR1 SGHTA, CDR2 FQGNSA. This CDR3 comprises 18 residues. In DNA, the CDR3 is TGTGCCAGCAGCCCGGACGAGGAGGGCTCGGGGAGGTCCTACGAGCAGTACTTC. Translated, it gives CASSPDEEGSGRSYEQYF.

This sequence joins TRBV4-3 and TRBJ2-4, with D tentatively TRBD1 (6 bases). Germline CDR1 and CDR2: LGHNA and YSLEER. Trimming pared 4 bases from V and 8 bases from J, leaving 12 bases between. CDR3 length: 13 residues. The CDR3 DNA reads as TGCGCCAGCAGCCCTTCACAGGGTTACATTCAGTACTTC. Its translation: CASSPSQGYIQYF.

CDR3 sequence (DNA): TGTGCCAGCTTTACGGGGGGGCTATACTCATCCCTTAAAGCTAACTATGGCTACACCTTC. As protein: CASFTGGLYSSLKANYGYTF. V gene TRBV28 combines with J gene TRBJ1-2; weak D call: TRBD1 (6 bases). The V and J ends lost 8 bases and 0 bases respectively, with 31 bases between them. Germline V gene sequence: CDR1 MDHEN, CDR2 SYDVKM. CDR3 length: 20 residues.

CDR3: CASRGLGQQFF. CDR3 bases: TGTGCCAGCAGGGGACTGGGTCAGCAGTTCTTC. V and J are TRBV28 and TRBJ2-1; tentative D call: TRBD2 (6 bases). This CDR3 spans 11 amino acids. Germline V gene lookup returns CDR1 MDHEN and CDR2 SYDVKM. Deletions cut 6 bases from V and 11 bases from J, with 11 bases between.

The chain combines TRBV5-1 with TRBJ1-3, with a weak D call TRBD1 (5 bases). This CDR3 has 17 amino acids. The V gene's germline CDR1 is SGHRS and CDR2 YFSETQ. The ends were cut back, 4 bases at V and 0 bases at J, with 17 bases in the middle. The CDR3 spells CASSAERKGPSGNTIYF. CDR3 bases: TGCGCCAGCAGCGCCGAAAGGAAGGGGCCCTCTGGAAACACCATATATTTT.

This clone appeared a few times. The chain uses TRBV4-3 and TRBJ1-5, with TRBD1 identical over 10 bases. The CDR3 totals 20 residues. Germline values: CDR1 LGHNA, CDR2 YSLEER. J was trimmed by 0 bases and V by 0 bases; bases with no gene match: 11. CDR3 sequence: CASSQDYSGTGDTSNQPQHF. In DNA, the CDR3 is TGCGCCAGCAGCCAAGATTACTCCGGGACAGGGGATACTAGCAATCAGCCCCAGCATTTT.

The chain has TRBV4-3 and TRBJ1-2; D is uncertain. CDR3 length: 13 residues. Trimming took 0 bases from V and 7 from J, leaving 9 bases between them. Germline V gives CDR1 LGHNA, CDR2 YSLEER. CDR3 nucleotide sequence: TGCGCCAGCAGCCAAGAAAGGCAGGCTGGCTACACCTTC. It encodes CASSQERQAGYTF.

V and J are TRBV9 and TRBJ1-1; a weak D match, TRBD1 (5 bases). V lost 1 base, J lost 1 base, and 17 bases lay in between. This CDR3 is built from 17 residues. Per the germline V gene, CDR1 is SGDLS and CDR2 is YYNGEE. CDR3 sequence (DNA): TGTGCCAGCAGCGTAAACAGTGGGGGGTGGCGGAACACTGAAGCTTTCTTT. It is translated as CASSVNSGGWRNTEAFF.

The chain recombines TRBV28 with TRBJ2-2; no reliable D call. With 3 bases removed from V and 5 bases from J, the gap between germline ends came to 13 bases. Germline lookup yields CDR1 MDHEN and CDR2 SYDVKM. The CDR3 sequence is 15 residues long. CDR3 DNA sequence: TGTGCCAGCAGTTTCCCCTCCGTTATGACCGGGGAGCTGTTTTTT. Translating gives CASSFPSVMTGELFF.

V is TRBV18 and J is TRBJ2-7; TRBD2 matches 8 bases. The ends lost 4 bases at V and 6 bases at J; junction bases unmatched: 8. CDR3 length: 14 amino acids. Germline CDR1 is KGHSH and CDR2 is LQKENI. CDR3 sequence reads: CASSLEREWGEQYF. As DNA, the CDR3 is TGTGCCAGCTCACTAGAGCGGGAGTGGGGCGAGCAGTACTTC.

Concerning this clone itself: The junction and the germline gene differ at one end; a read error may be behind it. As DNA, the CDR3 is TGTGCCACCAGCCCCGGACAGGGGGCCCTTTCGGCCTTC. Its translation: CATSPGQGALSAF. The chain recombines TRBV15 with TRBJ1-2; 11 bases fit TRBD1. Germline assignment: CDR1 LNHNV and CDR2 YYDKDF (reference sequence). The CDR3 runs to 13 residues.

This clone was seen a single time. This chain joins TRBV23-1 and TRBJ2-2; D might be TRBD2 (5 bases). TRBV23-1 is an ORF, and what it does is uncertain. CDR3 length: 17 residues. V was shortened by 0 bases and J by 0 bases, with 11 bases between the two germline ends. CDR3 DNA: TGCGCCAGCAGTCAATCTCCTCGGGGTGCGAACACCGGGGAGCTGTTTTTT. Translated: CASSQSPRGANTGELFF.

This clone has only one observation. V and J are TRBV12-5 and TRBJ1-1; D possibly corresponds to TRBD1 (6 bases). The CDR3 contains 12 residues. Germline CDR1 is LGHNT and CDR2 is FRNRAP. The V end lost 5 bases, the J end lost 10 bases, and 14 bases lay between the germline ends. The CDR3 spells CASGVTGIRAFF. DNA of the CDR3: TGTGCTAGTGGTGTCACAGGGATTAGAGCTTTCTTT.